This entry is about one T cell receptor beta chain. The data stem from a study of shared clonotypes between healthy human individuals. TCRdb's table, derived via immunoSEQ multiplex PCR, lists solely in-frame clones and lacks some. The sample lists some 530,000 clones, 78% occurring once. V shed 1 base and J shed 2 bases, with 9 bases lying between them. The germline V gene encodes CDR1 SGHTA and CDR2 FQGTGA. The CDR3 sequence is 14 residues long. The chain is built from TRBV7-3 and TRBJ2-7; a possible D gene is TRBD2 (6 bases). The clonotype originates from a woman in her thirties or forties in good health. Some clones in this sample may be carry-over from other donors' samples. The source material was PBMCs. CDR3 nucleotides: TGTGCCAGCAGCTTAAGCGGGGCTCCCTACGAGCAGTACTTC. This gives the protein CASSLSGAPYEQYF.